This T cell receptor beta chain was recovered during a study of vaccination effects on CD4 cells after COVID-19. ViraFEST used viral peptide pools to expand antigen-specific CD4+ T cells before sequencing. At the end of over 8 days of culture, CD4+ T cells were isolated. The vaccine recipients had no prior SARS-CoV-2 infection, with negative nucleocapsid antibodies. On day 3 and again on day 7, half the medium was replaced with IL-2 medium. Study-wide points: Clones of infection and vaccine origin contracted markedly late after vaccination. Early timepoints after infection were absent, and convalescent patients were few in the study. The vaccine-induced clones of healthy vaccinees included only 1 of 255 that cross-reacted with common cold coronaviruses.

The CDR3 covers 16 residues. Germline V CDR1 and CDR2: SGHDT, YYEEEE. V was pared by 6 bases and J by 6 bases, with 22 bases between. Data came from immunoSEQ multiplex PCR; TCRdb stores just in-frame clones and leaves some out. The table includes approximately 25,000 clones, about 70% detected once. As concerns this clone: The antigen is not known.

V and J are TRBV5-6 and TRBJ1-5; the D gene is possibly TRBD1 (5 bases). This TCR was recovered from a human donor who received a COVID-19 vaccine. Specimen: CD4+ T cells from PBMCs cultured with HCoV-NL63 spike peptides, collected before COVID-19 vaccination. The CDR3 here is CASTARGRDSRQPQHF. CDR3 sequence (DNA): TGTGCCAGCACTGCTCGGGGCAGGGATTCTCGTCAGCCCCAGCATTTT.